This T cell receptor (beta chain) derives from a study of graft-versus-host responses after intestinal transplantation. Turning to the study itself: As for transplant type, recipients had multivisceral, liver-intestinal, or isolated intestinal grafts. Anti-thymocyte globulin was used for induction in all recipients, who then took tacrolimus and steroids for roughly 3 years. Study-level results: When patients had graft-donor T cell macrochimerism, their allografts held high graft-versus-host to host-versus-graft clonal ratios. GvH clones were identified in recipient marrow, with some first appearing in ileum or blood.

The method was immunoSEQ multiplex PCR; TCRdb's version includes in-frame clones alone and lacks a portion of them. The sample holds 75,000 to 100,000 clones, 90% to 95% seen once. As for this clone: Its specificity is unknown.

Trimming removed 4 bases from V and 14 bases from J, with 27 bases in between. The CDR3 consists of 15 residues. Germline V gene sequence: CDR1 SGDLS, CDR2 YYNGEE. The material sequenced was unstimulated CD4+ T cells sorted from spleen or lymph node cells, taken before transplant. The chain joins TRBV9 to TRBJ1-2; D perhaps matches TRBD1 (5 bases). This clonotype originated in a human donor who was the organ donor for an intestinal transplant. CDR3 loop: CASSPSGSLTMATTF. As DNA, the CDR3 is TGTGCCAGCAGCCCGTCAGGGTCCCTAACTATGGCCACTACCTTC.